What follows are 30 T cell receptor beta chains derived from one specimen sequenced in a study of post-analysis software for immune sequencing data. Overall study results and limits: Five TRBV segments were significantly more frequent in patients than in controls. TRBV5-6, TRBV5-1 and TRBV20-1 were among these segments.

TCR beta cDNA libraries included unique molecular identifiers. TCRdb called the PCR reads again in MiXCR, with one record for every CDR3 protein. This sample yields a few hundred thousand distinct CDR3 sequences, of which less than 35% are seen a single time; around 15% belongs to the top ten. These TCRs are of unknown antigen specificity. The sample taken for sequencing was blood. The receptors stem from a girl aged 10-17 years with multiple sclerosis.

The chain is built from TRBV6-5 and TRBJ1-1; no reliable D call. Germline lookup yields CDR1 MNHEY and CDR2 SVGAGI. This CDR3 has 14 amino acids. The V gene lost 6 bases and the J gene lost 0 bases, with 11 bases spanning the gap. This CDR3 reads CASRVSSMNTEAFF. For the CDR3, the DNA is TGTGCCAGCAGGGTTAGCTCCATGAACACTGAAGCTTTCTTT.

The chain carries TRBV12-3 or TRBV12-4 and TRBJ2-3, with 8 bases that match TRBD1. The trim removed 7 bases at V and 8 bases at J, leaving 11 bases unmatched. The CDR3 sequence is 14 residues long. The CDR3 loop reads CASTSLGQESTQYF. The CDR3 nucleotides read TGTGCCAGCACCTCTTTGGGACAGGAGAGTACGCAGTATTTT.

This clonotype has more than one count but fewer than ten. The gene calls are TRBV13 and TRBJ1-2; 8 bases are a match to TRBD1. V was clipped by 0 bases and J by 6 bases; unmatched bases: 3. The germline CDR1 and CDR2 sequences are PRHDT and FYEKMQ (reference sequence). The CDR3 is made up of 14 amino acids. DNA for the CDR3: TGTGCCAGCAGCTTAGGGGACAGGGATAATGGCTACACCTTC. Amino acids: CASSLGDRDNGYTF.

The chain employs TRBV5-1 and TRBJ1-4, with D perhaps TRBD1 (6 bases). CDR1 and CDR2 from the germline V gene are SGHRS and YFSETQ. V gave up 4 bases and J gave up 7 bases, with 14 bases separating them. CDR3 length: 14 amino acids. CDR3 sequence (DNA): TGCGCCAGCAGCCCGAGGGGGGAGGCTGAAAAACTGTTTTTT. It encodes CASSPRGEAEKLFF.

This clonotype was seen repeatedly, ten times or more. The rearrangement joins TRBV29-1 to TRBJ2-7, with 10 bases matching TRBD1. Germline V gene lookup returns CDR1 SQVTM and CDR2 ANQGSEA. CDR3 length: 15 amino acids. V shed 5 bases, J shed 1 base, and the junction held 8 bases outside the gene matches. In DNA form, the CDR3 reads TGCAGCGTTACTACCGGGGACAGGGGTTCCTACGAGCAGTACTTC. Translated: CSVTTGDRGSYEQYF.

As to this clonotype: A much larger clone differs by one base, so this may be a read error. The chain links TRBV18 to TRBJ2-5; D is undetermined. Germline V lookup: CDR1 KGHSH, CDR2 LQKENI. CDR3 length equals 12 residues. CDR3 coding DNA: TGTGTCAGCTCACCTTTTCAAGAGACCCAGTACTTC. It translates to CVSSPFQETQYF.

This clonotype was seen repeatedly, ten times or more. This sequence joins TRBV20-1 and TRBJ2-5; D may be TRBD2 (5 bases). Looked up from germline, CDR1 is DFQATT and CDR2 is SNEGSKA (reference sequence). CDR3 length: 16 residues. V gave up 2 bases and J gave up 5 bases, with 21 bases separating them. The CDR3 spells CSARTPGVTHAETQYF. CDR3 nucleotide sequence: TGCAGTGCTAGAACCCCCGGGGTTACCCATGCGGAGACCCAGTACTTC.

The rearrangement links TRBV7-3 to TRBJ1-1, with D hard to call. V lost 5 bases to trimming and J lost 0 bases, with 7 bases between them. The CDR3 sequence is 13 residues long. Germline CDR1 is SGHTA and CDR2 is FQGTGA. The CDR3 nucleotides read TGTGCCAGCAGCCGGGCGATGAACACTGAAGCTTTCTTT. Protein: CASSRAMNTEAFF.

V usage is TRBV21-1 and J usage is TRBJ2-5; the table names TRBD1, a call not compared with the DNA. The DNA end lines up better with TRBJ2-7; the J call may be wrong. TRBV21-1 is described as a pseudogene. There are 15 residues in the CDR3. CDR3 residues: CASSSSEGVYYEQYF. CDR3 bases: TGTGCCAGCAGCAGTTCAGAGGGGGTTTACTACGAGCAGTACTTC.

This clonotype was picked up a small number of times. This rearrangement joins TRBV4-2 to TRBJ2-7; 9 positions match TRBD1. CDR3 size: 15 residues. V lost 4 bases to trimming and J lost 3 bases; unmatched junction nucleotides: 7. Germline CDR1 and CDR2: LGHNA and YNFKEQ. CDR3 sequence reads: CASSPPGTGNYEQYF. Here the CDR3 DNA reads TGTGCCAGCAGCCCGCCCGGGACAGGGAACTACGAGCAGTACTTC.

The V call is TRBV18, the J call TRBJ2-5; no reliable D call. Trimming left V 6 bases short and J 4 bases short, with 18 bases between. The CDR3 is 15 amino acids. Germline CDR1 KGHSH, CDR2 LQKENI. The CDR3 DNA sequence: TGTGCCAGCTCTCCGACCACTGAGAGGACAGAGACCCAGTACTTC. Translated, it gives CASSPTTERTETQYF.

The rearrangement joins TRBV7-2 to TRBJ1-2, with TRBD1 matching over 8 bases. The CDR3 runs to 14 residues. Losses at the gene ends were 5 bases for V and 8 bases for J; bases not matched to a gene: 10. Germline V gives CDR1 SGHTA, CDR2 FQGNSA. In nucleotides, the CDR3 is TGTGCCAGCAGCCCTGGGGATAGGACAGGGGGCTACACCTTC. The encoded protein is CASSPGDRTGGYTF.

This clonotype occurred a few times. The chain employs TRBV11-2 and TRBJ2-3; a possible D gene is TRBD2 (6 bases). Trimming stripped 5 bases from V and 0 bases from J, with 12 bases between. The CDR3 loop spans 15 amino acids. Germline CDR1 is SGHAT and CDR2 is FQNNGV. DNA of the CDR3: TGTGCCAGCAGCCCGGGGACTCCAAGCACAGATACGCAGTATTTT. This sequence encodes CASSPGTPSTDTQYF.

The table lists this clonotype with a few counts. V usage is TRBV20-1 and J usage is TRBJ1-2, with TRBD1 matching over 12 bases. V shed 6 bases and J 6 bases; nucleotides not matched to a gene: 14. Germline values: CDR1 DFQATT, CDR2 SNEGSKA (reference sequence). The CDR3 sequence is 16 residues long. CDR3 amino acids: CSAHESKGQGANGYTF. CDR3 nucleotides: TGCAGTGCGCATGAGAGTAAGGGACAGGGGGCCAATGGCTACACCTTC.

The chain uses TRBV29-1 and TRBJ2-1; D might be TRBD1 (6 bases). The ends were cut back, 5 bases at V and 2 bases at J, with 13 bases in the middle. Germline CDR1 reads SQVTM; CDR2 reads ANQGSEA. The CDR3 is 14 residues long. The CDR3 DNA reads TGCAGCGTTCAGACAGGAAACCCCTACAATGAGCAGTTCTTC. This translates into CSVQTGNPYNEQFF.

This clonotype appeared a few times. This rearrangement joins TRBV5-1 to TRBJ1-1; D perhaps matches TRBD1 (5 bases). Germline V CDR1 and CDR2: SGHRS, YFSETQ. This CDR3 spans 15 amino acids. Trimming pared 4 bases from V and 7 bases from J, leaving 20 bases between. The CDR3 loop is CASSRRGTQQGEAFF. CDR3 coding DNA: TGCGCCAGCAGCCGAAGAGGGACCCAGCAAGGTGAAGCTTTCTTT.

The gene calls are TRBV7-3 and TRBJ2-4; 8 positions match TRBD2. The J call may be mistaken, given a closer DNA end match to TRBJ2-5. In germline, CDR1 is SGHTA, CDR2 FQGTGA. The CDR3 is 16 residues long. The CDR3 DNA sequence: TGTGCCAGCAGCTTAGGGATAGCGGGATCCCAAGAGACCCAGTACTTC. It codes for CASSLGIAGSQETQYF.

This clonotype came up a few times. The chain joins TRBV7-3 to TRBJ2-7; weak D call: TRBD2 (7 bases). V dropped 2 bases and J dropped 6 bases, with 11 bases sitting between them. The V gene's germline CDR1 is SGHTA and CDR2 FQGTGA. The CDR3 loop spans 13 amino acids. The CDR3: CASSLGGATEQYF. The DNA for the CDR3 is TGTGCCAGCAGCTTAGGGGGGGCCACCGAGCAGTACTTC.

V gene TRBV20-1 combines with J gene TRBJ2-3, with TRBD2 matching over 8 bases. Germline-derived CDR1 and CDR2 are DFQATT and SNEGSKA (reference sequence). J gave up 3 bases and V 8 bases, and 10 bases lay outside the gene matches. The CDR3 extends over 14 amino acids. The CDR3 DNA sequence: TGCAGTAGCTTCGGGGGGGGGAAGACAGATACGCAGTATTTT. It codes for CSSFGGGKTDTQYF.

Only a few counts were recorded for this clonotype. This chain uses TRBV12-3 or TRBV12-4 with TRBJ2-7, with D uncertain. The CDR3 extends over 13 amino acids. V lost 1 base and J lost 7, with 11 bases in between. The CDR3 sequence is CASSLVGPREQYF. In DNA form, the CDR3 reads TGTGCCAGCAGTTTAGTAGGGCCTAGAGAGCAGTACTTC.

J is TRBJ2-5 and V is TRBV2; D may be TRBD1 (6 bases). Trimming stripped 6 bases from V and 5 bases from J, with 16 bases between. Germline loops: CDR1 SNHLY, CDR2 FYNNEI. The CDR3 has 14 amino acids. The CDR3 is CASSAWQGIETQYF. CDR3 sequence (DNA): TGTGCCAGCAGCGCATGGCAGGGGATCGAGACCCAGTACTTC.

A few counts support this clonotype. The chain links TRBV24-1 to TRBJ2-7, with TRBD1 as a possible D gene (6 bases). Trimming pared 6 bases from V and 1 base from J, leaving 15 bases between. The CDR3 runs to 15 residues. CDR1 and CDR2 from the germline V gene are KGHDR and SFDVKD. CDR3 region: CATSTGGDKSYEQYF. The CDR3 nucleotides are TGTGCCACCAGTACAGGTGGGGACAAGTCCTACGAGCAGTACTTC.

The chain is built from TRBV29-1 and TRBJ2-5; no clear D gene. Germline V gene lookup returns CDR1 SQVTM and CDR2 ANQGSEA. This CDR3 has 14 amino acids. V was shortened by 3 bases and J by 2 bases, with 13 bases between the two germline ends. CDR3 DNA: TGCAGCGTTGAGAGTTTCGTGGGTCAAGAGACCCAGTACTTC. This translates into CSVESFVGQETQYF.

V and J are TRBV5-1 and TRBJ1-1; 8 bases are shared with TRBD1. CDR3 length equals 16 residues. Unmatched junction bases numbered 4, after V lost 0 bases and J lost 0 bases. The V gene's germline CDR1 is SGHRS and CDR2 YFSETQ. The CDR3 sequence is CASSLAGQGLNTEAFF. The CDR3 DNA reads as TGCGCCAGCAGCTTGGCCGGACAGGGCTTGAACACTGAAGCTTTCTTT. The full variable domain, in which reference TRBV5-1 and TRBJ1-1 provide the parts outside the CDR3, is KAGVTQTPRYLIKTRGQQVTLSCSPISGHRSVSWYQQTPGQGLQFLFEYFSETQRNKGNFPGRFSGRQFSNSRSEMNVSTLELGDSALYLCASSLAGQGLNTEAFFGQGTRLTVV.

The sample holds a few counts of this clonotype. J is TRBJ1-4 and V is TRBV27; D remains ambiguous. V lost 2 bases, J lost 4 bases, and 5 bases lay in between. This CDR3 comprises 13 residues. Germline CDR1 is MNHEY and CDR2 is SMNVEV (reference sequence). CDR3 region: CASSLTYNEKLFF. The CDR3 bases are TGTGCCAGCAGTTTAACCTATAATGAAAAACTGTTTTTT.

The chain has TRBV3-1 and TRBJ2-4; D remains unclear. The DNA end is more similar to TRBJ2-7, so the J call may be wrong. This CDR3 contains 15 residues. Germline V lookup: CDR1 LGHDT, CDR2 YNNKEL (reference sequence). CDR3 coding DNA: TGTGCCAGCAGCCCCGGGTTTCGGGTTCTCCCCGAGCAGTACTTC. As protein: CASSPGFRVLPEQYF.

The V and J genes are TRBV7-2 and TRBJ2-2, with D possibly TRBD1 on 5 matching bases. Germline lookup yields CDR1 SGHTA and CDR2 FQGNSA. Trimming took off 4 bases at V and 4 bases at J, with 10 bases between the two ends. The CDR3 is made up of 14 amino acids. The CDR3 region is CASSWQGSTGELFF. CDR3 coding DNA: TGTGCCAGCAGCTGGCAGGGTAGCACCGGGGAGCTGTTTTTT.

The chain carries TRBV5-1 and TRBJ2-3; tentatively, D is TRBD2 (6 bases). The germline CDR1 and CDR2 sequences are SGHRS and YFSETQ. The CDR3 totals 14 residues. Trimming left V 1 base short and J 6 bases short, with 12 bases between. CDR3 in amino acids: CASSLTVSGDTQYF. CDR3 bases: TGCGCCAGCAGCTTGACGGTAAGCGGGGATACGCAGTATTTT.

V is TRBV9 and J is TRBJ2-3; the D call may be TRBD1 or TRBD2 (6 bases each). CDR1 and CDR2 (germline): SGDLS, YYNGEE. The CDR3 runs 20 residues. V lost 1 base and J 2 bases, leaving 26 bases between the germline ends. CDR3: CASSVRKEGSSDRNTDTQYF. The CDR3 DNA sequence: TGTGCCAGCAGCGTAAGGAAGGAGGGGAGTTCTGACAGGAACACAGATACGCAGTATTTT. Supplemented by reference TRBV9 and TRBJ2-3, the full variable domain reads DSGVTQTPKHLITATGQRVTLRCSPRSGDLSVYWYQQSLDQGLQFLIQYYNGEERAKGNILERFSAQQFPDLHSELNLSSLELGDSALYFCASSVRKEGSSDRNTDTQYFGPGTRLTVL.

This clonotype came up a few times. The chain joins TRBV4-3 to TRBJ2-7, with 8 bases identical to TRBD1. CDR3 size: 16 residues. The germline CDR1 and CDR2 sequences are LGHNA and YSLEER. V was clipped by 4 bases and J by 0 bases; unmatched bases: 8. CDR3 sequence (DNA): TGCGCCAGCAGCCTAGGCTCCGGGACAGGCTCCTACGAGCAGTACTTC. Its translation: CASSLGSGTGSYEQYF.